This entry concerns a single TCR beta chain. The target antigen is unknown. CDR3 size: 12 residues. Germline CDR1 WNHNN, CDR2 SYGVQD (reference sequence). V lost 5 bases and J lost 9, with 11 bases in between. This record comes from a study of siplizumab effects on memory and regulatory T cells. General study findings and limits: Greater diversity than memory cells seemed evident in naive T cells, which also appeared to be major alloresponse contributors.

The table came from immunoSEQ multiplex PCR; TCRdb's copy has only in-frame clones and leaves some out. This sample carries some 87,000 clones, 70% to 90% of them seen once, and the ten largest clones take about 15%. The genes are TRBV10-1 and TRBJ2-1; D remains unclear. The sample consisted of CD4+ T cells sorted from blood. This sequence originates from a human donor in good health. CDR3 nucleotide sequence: TGCGCCAGCAGTCGATCGTCGGGTGAGCAGTTCTTC. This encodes CASSRSSGEQFF.